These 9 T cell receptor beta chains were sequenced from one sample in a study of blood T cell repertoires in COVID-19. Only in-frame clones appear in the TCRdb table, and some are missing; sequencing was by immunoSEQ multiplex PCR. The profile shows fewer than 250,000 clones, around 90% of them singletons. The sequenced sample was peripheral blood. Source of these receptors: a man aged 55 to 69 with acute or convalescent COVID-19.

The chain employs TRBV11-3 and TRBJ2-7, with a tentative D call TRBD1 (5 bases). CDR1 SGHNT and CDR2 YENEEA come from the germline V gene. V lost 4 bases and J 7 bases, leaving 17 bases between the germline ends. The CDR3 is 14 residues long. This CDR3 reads CASSSRQTPGEQYF. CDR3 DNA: TGTGCCAGCAGCTCCCGACAGACACCAGGGGAGCAGTACTTC.

CDR3 region: CASSLLAGGREQYF. The CDR3 DNA follows: TGCGCCAGCAGCTTGCTCGCGGGGGGACGCGAGCAGTACTTC. The chain links TRBV5-1 to TRBJ2-7; 8 nucleotides line up with TRBD2. This CDR3 comprises 14 residues. V dropped 1 base and J dropped 6; count of bases not matched to a gene: 6. CDR1 and CDR2 from the germline V gene are SGHRS and YFSETQ.

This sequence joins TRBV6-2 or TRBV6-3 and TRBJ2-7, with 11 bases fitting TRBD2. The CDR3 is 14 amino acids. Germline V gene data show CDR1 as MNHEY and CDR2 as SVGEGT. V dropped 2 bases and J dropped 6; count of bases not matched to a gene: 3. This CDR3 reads CASSYPSGGSEQYF. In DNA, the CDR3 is TGTGCCAGCAGTTACCCTAGCGGGGGGAGCGAGCAGTACTTC.

The CDR3 here is CASSLVRGSTGELFF. CDR3 nucleotides: TGTGCCAGCAGCCTTGTTAGGGGTTCCACCGGGGAGCTGTTTTTT. The rearrangement uses TRBV6-5 and TRBJ2-2, with D possibly matching TRBD1 (5 bases). V lost 6 bases, J lost 4 bases, and 15 bases lay in between. This CDR3 has 15 residues. CDR1 is MNHEY, CDR2 SVGAGI, per germline.

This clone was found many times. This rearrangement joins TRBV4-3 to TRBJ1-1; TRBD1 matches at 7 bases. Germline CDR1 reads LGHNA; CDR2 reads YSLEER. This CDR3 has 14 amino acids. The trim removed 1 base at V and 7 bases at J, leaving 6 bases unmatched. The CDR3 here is CASSQGQGRNEAFF. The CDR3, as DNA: TGCGCCAGCAGCCAAGGACAGGGTCGGAATGAAGCTTTCTTT.

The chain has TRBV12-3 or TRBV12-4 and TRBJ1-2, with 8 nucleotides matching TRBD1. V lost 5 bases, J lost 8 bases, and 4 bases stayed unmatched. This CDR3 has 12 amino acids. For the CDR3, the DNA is TGTGCCAGCAGTCTCAGGGGGCGCGGCTACACCTTC. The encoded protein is CASSLRGRGYTF.

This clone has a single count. The chain's CDR3 is CASSQDRLASNTGELFF. CDR3 bases: TGTGCCAGCAGCCAAGATCGGCTAGCGTCGAACACCGGGGAGCTGTTTTTT. V gene TRBV3-1 (or the pseudogene TRBV3-2) combines with J gene TRBJ2-2, with D tentatively TRBD2 (6 bases). The germline CDR1 and CDR2 sequences are LGHDT and YNNKEL (reference sequence). Trimming took 0 bases from V and 0 from J, leaving 11 bases between them. CDR3 length: 17 residues.

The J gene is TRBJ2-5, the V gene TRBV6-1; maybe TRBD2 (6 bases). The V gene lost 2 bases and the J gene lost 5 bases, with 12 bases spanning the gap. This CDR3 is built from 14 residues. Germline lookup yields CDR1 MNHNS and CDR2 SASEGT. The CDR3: CASSERGRGETQYF. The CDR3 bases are TGTGCCAGCAGTGAACGGGGCCGGGGGGAGACCCAGTACTTC.

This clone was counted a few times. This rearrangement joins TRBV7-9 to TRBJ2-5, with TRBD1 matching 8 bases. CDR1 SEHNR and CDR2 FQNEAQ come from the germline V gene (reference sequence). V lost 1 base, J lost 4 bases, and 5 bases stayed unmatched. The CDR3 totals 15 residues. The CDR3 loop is CASSLGTGSRETQYF. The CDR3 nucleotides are TGTGCCAGCAGCTTAGGGACAGGGAGTAGAGAGACCCAGTACTTC.